These 30 T cell receptor beta chains originate from one sample sequenced in a study of blood T cell repertoires in COVID-19. Some clones are missing from TCRdb's copy, which holds only in-frame ones; the method was immunoSEQ multiplex PCR. The top ten hold under 2% of the sample, which has fewer than 35,000 clones, around 91% seen once. The sample comprised peripheral blood. The receptors stem from a man aged 60-69 years with active COVID-19.

The chain joins TRBV2 to TRBJ2-5; 10 bases are shared with TRBD2. V was pared by 7 bases and J by 1 base, with 6 bases of the junction left unmatched. Germline V gene data show CDR1 as SNHLY and CDR2 as FYNNEI. The CDR3 spans 15 residues. The DNA for the CDR3 is TGTGCCAGCACTATAGCGGGGGGCGCCCAAGAGACCCAGTACTTC. As protein: CASTIAGGAQETQYF.

The V and J genes are TRBV9 and TRBJ1-1; weak D call: TRBD1 (5 bases). V dropped 3 bases and J dropped 5 bases, with 20 bases sitting between them. This CDR3 spans 16 amino acids. The germline CDR1 and CDR2 sequences are SGDLS and YYNGEE. The CDR3 sequence: CASSARGGGLGTEAFF. CDR3 sequence (DNA): TGTGCCAGCAGCGCGAGGGGAGGCGGATTGGGAACTGAAGCTTTCTTT.

The rearrangement links TRBV12-3 or TRBV12-4 to TRBJ2-7, with D unclear. Trimming stripped 5 bases from V and 3 bases from J, with 5 bases between. This CDR3 is 11 amino acids long. The CDR3 region is CASSKRYEQYF. The CDR3 nucleotides read TGTGCCAGCAGTAAGCGCTACGAGCAGTACTTC.

The genes are TRBV19 and TRBJ2-1; D not resolved. The CDR3 contains 13 residues. The V end lost 7 bases, the J end lost 3 bases, and 10 bases lay between the germline ends. Germline V gene data show CDR1 as LNHDA and CDR2 as SQIVND (reference sequence). CDR3 nucleotide sequence: TGTGCCAGTACCCCGCGTGGCTACAATGAGCAGTTCTTC. It translates to CASTPRGYNEQFF.

The chain has TRBV7-8 and TRBJ2-7, with a weak D call TRBD2 (5 bases). Germline V gives CDR1 SGHVS, CDR2 FQNEAQ. Trimming removed 4 bases at V and 7 bases at J, with 8 bases between. This CDR3 spans 11 amino acids. CDR3 loop: CASSSGGEQYF. The CDR3 DNA reads as TGTGCCAGCAGCTCCGGCGGGGAGCAGTACTTC.

A single count supports this clone. The rearrangement uses TRBV6-5 and TRBJ1-1; D is uncertain. CDR1 and CDR2 (germline): MNHEY, SVGAGI. The CDR3 loop spans 14 amino acids. Trimming pared 0 bases from V and 4 bases from J, leaving 9 bases between. CDR3 nucleotide sequence: TGTGCCAGCAGTTACTCAGGGAGAGGCACTGAAGCTTTCTTT. Amino acids: CASSYSGRGTEAFF.

The rearrangement links TRBV3-1 (or the pseudogene TRBV3-2) to TRBJ1-5; 9 bases align to TRBD1. V dropped 4 bases and J dropped 2; count of bases not matched to a gene: 3. The CDR3 covers 15 residues. Germline CDR1 is LGHDT and CDR2 is YNNKEL (reference sequence). The DNA of the CDR3 is TGTGCCAGCAGCCCCCGGACAGGGGGCAATCAGCCCCAGCATTTT. Translated, it gives CASSPRTGGNQPQHF.

This clone was found a few times. The J gene is TRBJ1-5, the V gene TRBV4-2; tentatively, D is TRBD1 (6 bases). From germline, CDR1 is LGHNA and CDR2 YNFKEQ. There are 14 residues in the CDR3. Trimming removed 0 bases at V and 5 bases at J, with 8 bases between. The CDR3 reads CASSQENRDQPQHF. The CDR3 DNA is TGTGCCAGCAGCCAAGAGAACAGGGATCAGCCCCAGCATTTT.

This clone was seen a handful of times. The CDR3: CASSPLDLAVSSYNEQFF. In DNA, the CDR3 is TGTGCCAGCAGCCCGCTTGATCTAGCGGTGAGCTCCTACAATGAGCAGTTCTTC. V and J are TRBV5-6 and TRBJ2-1, with TRBD2 identical over 7 bases. The germline V gene has CDR1 SGHDT and CDR2 YYEEEE. CDR3 size: 18 residues. The J segment lost 0 bases and the V segment lost 4 bases, leaving 13 bases of the junction unmatched.

The V call is TRBV9, the J call TRBJ2-1, with D maybe TRBD1 (5 bases). The CDR3 loop spans 15 amino acids. Germline CDR1 and CDR2: SGDLS and YYNGEE. With 0 bases removed from V and 3 bases from J, the gap between germline ends came to 10 bases. The CDR3 region is CASSVVAGIYNEQFF. The CDR3 DNA is TGTGCCAGCAGCGTAGTGGCAGGGATCTACAATGAGCAGTTCTTC.

The genes are TRBV10-3 and TRBJ2-5; a weak D match, TRBD2 (7 bases). V lost 2 bases to trimming and J lost 0 bases, with 16 bases between them. This CDR3 has 17 amino acids. Germline CDR1 reads ENHRY; CDR2 reads SYGVKD. The CDR3 spells CAISEVEGGPNQETQYF. The CDR3 coding sequence is TGTGCCATCAGTGAGGTAGAGGGGGGGCCTAACCAAGAGACCCAGTACTTC.

This sequence joins TRBV18 and TRBJ2-7, with 7 bases identical to TRBD1. V was pared by 2 bases and J by 4 bases, with 11 bases of the junction left unmatched. The CDR3 is made up of 16 amino acids. Per germline, CDR1 KGHSH and CDR2 LQKENI. The CDR3 DNA reads TGTGCCAGCTCACCATTGCCAGAGGGACAGCTGTACGAGCAGTACTTC. Protein product: CASSPLPEGQLYEQYF.

This sequence joins TRBV19 and TRBJ1-1; D gene ambiguous. The CDR3 totals 14 residues. Germline V gene lookup returns CDR1 LNHDA and CDR2 SQIVND (reference sequence). Deletions cut 4 bases from V and 2 bases from J, with 11 bases between. This CDR3 is CASSTPGRNTEAFF. The CDR3 DNA reads as TGTGCCAGTAGTACCCCCGGGAGAAACACTGAAGCTTTCTTT.

The chain uses TRBV18 and TRBJ1-6, with 10 bases aligning to TRBD1. The length of the CDR3 is 15 residues. V lost 5 bases, J lost 6 bases, and 4 bases stayed unmatched. Germline V gives CDR1 KGHSH, CDR2 LQKENI. The DNA for the CDR3 is TGTGCCAGCTCAGCCGGGACAGGGGTTAATTCACCCCTCCACTTT. It yields the protein CASSAGTGVNSPLHF.

CDR3 amino acids: CASSFPSTDTQYF. DNA of the CDR3: TGTGCCAGCAGCTTTCCTTCCACAGATACGCAGTATTTT. The V and J genes are TRBV7-9 and TRBJ2-3; D remains ambiguous. V lost 3 bases, J lost 2 bases, and 6 bases lay in between. Germline CDR1 and CDR2: SEHNR and FQNEAQ (reference sequence). This CDR3 region has 13 residues.

This chain connects TRBV27 to TRBJ2-3; 9 positions agree with TRBD2. With V trimmed by 2 bases and J by 2 bases, 5 bases remained unmatched. CDR1 is MNHEY and CDR2 is SMNVEV in the germline V gene (reference sequence). The CDR3 is 16 residues long. The CDR3 region is CASSLISGGPTDTQYF. The CDR3 DNA reads as TGTGCCAGCAGTTTAATAAGCGGGGGGCCCACAGATACGCAGTATTTT.

This clone was recorded only once. In DNA, the CDR3 is TGTGCCAGCAGTCCGACAGGGGTGGCCGGGGAGCTGTTTTTT. Residues: CASSPTGVAGELFF. V is TRBV2 and J is TRBJ2-2; 8 nucleotides align to TRBD1. Germline V gives CDR1 SNHLY, CDR2 FYNNEI. The ends lost 5 bases at V and 6 bases at J; junction bases unmatched: 5. The CDR3 is 14 amino acids.

This clone has only a few counts. The chain couples TRBV7-2 to TRBJ2-5, with TRBD2 identical over 8 bases. V lost 5 bases, J lost 5 bases, and 10 bases stayed unmatched. The CDR3 extends over 15 amino acids. Germline assignment: CDR1 SGHTA and CDR2 FQGNSA. The CDR3 is CASSPGVAGIETQYF. The DNA for the CDR3 is TGTGCCAGCAGCCCCGGGGTAGCGGGGATTGAGACCCAGTACTTC.

CDR3 protein: CASSQGTGSYGYTF. The CDR3 bases are TGCGCCAGCAGCCAGGGGACAGGGTCTTATGGCTACACCTTC. The rearrangement joins TRBV4-1 to TRBJ1-2; 9 bases agree with TRBD1. The germline V gene has CDR1 MGHRA and CDR2 YSYEKL. CDR3 length equals 14 residues. Trimming cost V 3 bases and J 5 bases; bases outside gene matches: 4.

In its sample, this clone was seen once. The CDR3 nucleotides are TGTGCCAGTAGTGCCCGGACAGGGGAGAGTCAGCCCCAGCATTTT. This gives the protein CASSARTGESQPQHF. The genes are TRBV19 and TRBJ1-5, with 9 bases that match TRBD1. In germline, CDR1 is LNHDA, CDR2 SQIVND (reference sequence). The length of the CDR3 is 15 residues. The junction had 8 bases not matched to a gene; V was cut back by 5 bases and J by 6 bases.

The sample holds one count of this clone. The chain uses TRBV3-1 (or the pseudogene TRBV3-2) and TRBJ1-1; D is ambiguous. This CDR3 contains 14 residues. Germline-derived CDR1 and CDR2 are LGHDT and YNNKEL (reference sequence). V was cut by 3 bases and J by 11 bases, with 19 bases left in between. CDR3 in amino acids: CASSHALRDSTAFF. DNA of the CDR3: TGTGCCAGCAGCCACGCGTTACGCGACTCGACCGCTTTCTTT.

This clone has just one count. The V call is TRBV2, the J call TRBJ1-1; no clear D. V lost 9 bases, J lost 8 bases, and 19 bases lay in between. The CDR3 extends over 13 amino acids. Germline assignment: CDR1 SNHLY and CDR2 FYNNEI. CDR3 amino acids: CASAEEAVFEAFF. The CDR3 DNA sequence: TGTGCCAGTGCAGAGGAGGCGGTCTTCGAAGCTTTCTTT.

This chain's CDR3 is CASRGTGANYEQYF. The CDR3 nucleotides are TGTGCCAGCAGGGGGACAGGGGCGAACTACGAGCAGTACTTC. This chain links TRBV2 with TRBJ2-7; TRBD1 agrees at 10 bases. The ends lost 6 bases at V and 3 bases at J; junction bases unmatched: 5. The V gene's germline CDR1 is SNHLY and CDR2 FYNNEI. CDR3 size: 14 residues.

As for this clone: Additional DNA sequences in this sample encode the identical CDR3. The rearrangement links TRBV19 to TRBJ1-3, with D unclear. The germline V gene has CDR1 LNHDA and CDR2 SQIVND (reference sequence). CDR3 length: 15 residues. Trimming took 3 bases from V and 0 from J, leaving 9 bases between them. The CDR3 loop is CASSIRQDSGNTIYF. CDR3 in DNA: TGTGCCAGTAGTATCCGGCAGGACTCTGGAAACACCATATATTTT.

The chain joins TRBV19 to TRBJ1-2, with 7 positions matching TRBD1. There are 12 residues in the CDR3. Per germline, CDR1 LNHDA and CDR2 SQIVND (reference sequence). V shed 10 bases, J shed 4 bases, and the junction held 6 bases outside the gene matches. In DNA, the CDR3 is TGTGCCACCCTCAGGGGGGCCTATGGCTACACCTTC. This encodes CATLRGAYGYTF.

J is TRBJ2-3 and V is TRBV9; 11 nucleotides align to TRBD2. After removal of 3 bases from V and 3 bases from J, the junction contained 3 bases not matched to a gene. The CDR3 has 15 amino acids. The germline gives CDR1 SGDLS, CDR2 YYNGEE. CDR3 sequence reads: CASSAGTSGTDTQYF. CDR3 nucleotide sequence: TGTGCCAGCAGCGCCGGGACTAGCGGAACAGATACGCAGTATTTT.

This rearrangement joins TRBV5-4 to TRBJ1-6; 7 bases align to TRBD1. The germline gives CDR1 SGHNT, CDR2 YYREEE (reference sequence). The CDR3 is 15 amino acids. The J segment lost 5 bases and the V segment lost 4 bases, leaving 6 bases of the junction unmatched. The CDR3 nucleotides are TGTGCCAGCAGCGTCCAGGGGGTTGATAATTCACCCCTCCACTTT. Amino acids: CASSVQGVDNSPLHF.

The CDR3 region is CSVGVLAGVETQYF. DNA for the CDR3: TGCAGCGTTGGGGTGCTAGCGGGGGTGGAGACCCAGTACTTC. The chain links TRBV29-1 to TRBJ2-5, with TRBD2 matching 10 bases. The V segment lost 4 bases and the J segment 5 bases; nucleotides outside the gene matches: 7. The CDR3 sequence is 14 residues long. Germline V gene sequence: CDR1 SQVTM, CDR2 ANQGSEA.

V usage is TRBV10-3 and J usage is TRBJ2-7, with TRBD2 matching over 7 bases. CDR1 ENHRY and CDR2 SYGVKD come from the germline V gene. V shed 0 bases, J shed 6 bases, and the junction held 8 bases outside the gene matches. The CDR3 contains 15 residues. CDR3 sequence reads: CAISESGGRLSEQYF. CDR3 nucleotide sequence: TGTGCCATCAGTGAGTCCGGGGGGAGACTGAGCGAGCAGTACTTC.

The rearrangement uses TRBV5-1 and TRBJ2-7; 10 nucleotides match TRBD1. The CDR3 has 15 residues. The V gene end was trimmed by 2 bases and the J gene end by 2 bases; junction bases not matched to a gene: 4. Germline V gene sequence: CDR1 SGHRS, CDR2 YFSETQ. The CDR3 DNA reads as TGCGCCAGCAGCTTCCGCGGACAGGGGGCCTACGAGCAGTACTTC. Protein sequence: CASSFRGQGAYEQYF.